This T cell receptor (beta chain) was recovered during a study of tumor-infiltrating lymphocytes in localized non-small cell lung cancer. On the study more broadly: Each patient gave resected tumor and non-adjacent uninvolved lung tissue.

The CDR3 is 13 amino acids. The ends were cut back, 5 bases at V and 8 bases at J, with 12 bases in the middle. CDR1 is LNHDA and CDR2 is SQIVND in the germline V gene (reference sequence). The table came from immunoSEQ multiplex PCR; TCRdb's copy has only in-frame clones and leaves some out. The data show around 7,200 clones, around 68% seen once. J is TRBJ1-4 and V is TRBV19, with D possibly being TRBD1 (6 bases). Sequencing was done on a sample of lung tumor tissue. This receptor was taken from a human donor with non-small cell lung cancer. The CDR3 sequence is CASSPRGTEKLFF. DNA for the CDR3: TGTGCCAGTAGTCCACGGGGGACAGAAAAACTGTTTTTT.